This TCR beta chain was captured in a study of T-cell memory formation after mild COVID-19. Whole-study results and caveats: Second-wave clones that peaked on day 37 lacked confirmed SARS-CoV-2 specificity.

Employing constant-segment primers, 5'RACE generated TCR alpha and TCR beta cDNA libraries bearing sample barcodes and UMIs. Via MiXCR, TCRdb re-called the 5' RACE reads, giving one row per CDR3 protein. In the table there are about 450,000 distinct CDR3 sequences, 23% of which are singletons. This clonotype was found a few times. The target antigen is unknown. The CDR3 has 18 amino acids. With V trimmed by 0 bases and J by 2 bases, 8 bases remained unmatched. Germline CDR1 reads SGDLS; CDR2 reads YYNGEE. The chain uses TRBV9 and TRBJ2-1; TRBD2 aligns across 10 bases. What was sequenced was PBMCs or a T cell subset sorted from them (not recorded which). The clonotype comes from an adult woman who had mild COVID-19 (a few samples of this study predate the infection). Cell type and time point are not known. The CDR3 region is CASSVDLAGAKPYNEQFF. CDR3 sequence (DNA): TGTGCCAGCAGCGTAGACCTAGCGGGGGCCAAACCCTACAATGAGCAGTTCTTC.